The 22 T cell receptor beta chains presented below share a single source sample, sequenced in a study of shared clonotypes between healthy human individuals. Libraries were prepared by immunoSEQ multiplex PCR; TCRdb keeps only in-frame clonotypes and omits some of them. The sample has some 2,100,000 clones; around 95% are singletons. What was sequenced was naive CD4+ T cells sorted from blood. The subset was: CD45RA+ positively selected. These receptors originate from a young man in good health.

The chain is built from TRBV18 and TRBJ1-1, with 7 positions matching TRBD1. The J segment lost 2 bases and the V segment lost 1 base, leaving 7 bases of the junction unmatched. Germline CDR1 and CDR2: KGHSH and LQKENI. This CDR3 is built from 16 residues. The CDR3 is CASSPQGAPTNTEAFF. CDR3 nucleotide sequence: TGTGCCAGCTCACCACAGGGGGCCCCAACCAACACTGAAGCTTTCTTT.

As for this clone: The same CDR3 is also encoded by other DNA sequences in this sample. J is TRBJ1-1 and V is TRBV5-1, with 11 bases lining up with TRBD1. The CDR3 contains 15 residues. The V gene end was trimmed by 3 bases and the J gene end by 0 bases; junction bases not matched to a gene: 1. CDR1 and CDR2 (germline): SGHRS, YFSETQ. CDR3 residues: CASSSGQGVNTEAFF. The DNA for the CDR3 is TGCGCCAGCAGCTCGGGACAGGGGGTGAACACTGAAGCTTTCTTT.

The chain joins TRBV29-1 to TRBJ2-6; 7 bases fit TRBD1. V shed 7 bases and J 2 bases; nucleotides not matched to a gene: 11. Germline V gene sequence: CDR1 SQVTM, CDR2 ANQGSEA. The CDR3 consists of 16 residues. CDR3 amino acids: CSGLTGTRTGANVLTF. The CDR3 DNA reads as TGCAGCGGTCTGACAGGGACAAGAACTGGGGCCAACGTCCTGACTTTC.

This chain joins TRBV7-2 and TRBJ2-3, with TRBD2 as a possible D gene (7 bases). Per germline, CDR1 SGHTA and CDR2 FQGNSA. Trimming took off 1 base at V and 2 bases at J, with 16 bases between the two ends. CDR3 size: 17 residues. The chain's CDR3 is CASSLVLAGAFTDTQYF. CDR3 coding DNA: TGTGCCAGCAGCTTAGTGCTGGCGGGGGCTTTCACAGATACGCAGTATTTT.

This chain links TRBV25-1 with TRBJ1-6; weak D call: TRBD1 (5 bases). This CDR3 has 15 amino acids. The germline V and J ends were trimmed by 1 base and 7 bases, with 11 bases remaining between them. Germline-derived CDR1 and CDR2 are MGHDK and SYGVNS. For the CDR3, the DNA is TGTGCCAGCAGTGAATCTGGCAGGGCCAATTCACCCCTCCACTTT. It translates to CASSESGRANSPLHF.

V usage is TRBV14 and J usage is TRBJ1-1; D is unresolved. Trimming took off 1 base at V and 1 base at J, with 13 bases between the two ends. The CDR3 contains 16 residues. The germline gives CDR1 SGHDN, CDR2 FVKESK. CDR3 sequence reads: CASSQGFARQNTEAFF. The CDR3 nucleotides read TGTGCCAGCAGCCAAGGGTTTGCCAGACAGAACACTGAAGCTTTCTTT.

On this clone itself: In the same sample, other DNA sequences code for this CDR3. The chain has TRBV5-1 and TRBJ2-2; D uncertain. V was clipped by 2 bases and J by 1 base, with 9 bases between them. Germline V gene sequence: CDR1 SGHRS, CDR2 YFSETQ. CDR3 length: 15 residues. The CDR3 sequence is CASSLMTENTGELFF. As DNA, the CDR3 is TGCGCCAGCAGCTTAATGACTGAGAACACCGGGGAGCTGTTTTTT.

The genes are TRBV7-2 and TRBJ1-1; D gene unclear. V lost 8 bases and J 0 bases, leaving 13 bases between the germline ends. The germline V gene has CDR1 SGHTA and CDR2 FQGNSA. The CDR3 runs 14 residues. The CDR3 is CASRRTIMNTEAFF. As DNA, the CDR3 is TGTGCCAGCCGTCGGACGATCATGAACACTGAAGCTTTCTTT.

The chain carries TRBV7-2 and TRBJ2-7; D unclear. This CDR3 comprises 14 residues. V was shortened by 2 bases and J by 5 bases, with 13 bases between the two germline ends. Germline assignment: CDR1 SGHTA and CDR2 FQGNSA. This CDR3 is CASSLRFTTHEQYF. DNA of the CDR3: TGTGCCAGCAGCTTAAGGTTTACTACCCACGAGCAGTACTTC.

In regard to this clone: Other DNA sequences in this sample translate to the same CDR3. The genes are TRBV7-9 and TRBJ2-7, with a tentative D call TRBD2 (5 bases). Germline V gene lookup returns CDR1 SEHNR and CDR2 FQNEAQ (reference sequence). Trimming took 4 bases from V and 8 from J, leaving 9 bases between them. This CDR3 spans 11 amino acids. The CDR3, as DNA: TGTGCCAGCAGCTCTCCGGGAAAGCAGTACTTC. Its translation: CASSSPGKQYF.

V and J are TRBV18 and TRBJ1-1, with 9 nucleotides matching TRBD1. This CDR3 is built from 15 residues. Unmatched junction bases numbered 9, after V lost 2 bases and J lost 8 bases. The germline V gene encodes CDR1 KGHSH and CDR2 LQKENI. For the CDR3, the DNA is TGTGCCAGCTCACCATCAGGACAGGGGAGTACCGAAGCTTTCTTT. Translation: CASSPSGQGSTEAFF.

V usage is TRBV5-1 and J usage is TRBJ1-5, with D unclear. V lost 0 bases and J lost 6, with 7 bases in between. The CDR3 loop spans 13 amino acids. CDR1 SGHRS and CDR2 YFSETQ come from the germline V gene. In DNA form, the CDR3 reads TGCGCCAGCAGCTTGGAATGGGGTCAGCCCCAGCATTTT. It yields the protein CASSLEWGQPQHF. Looking up the rest from reference TRBV5-1 and TRBJ1-5 gives the full variable domain: KAGVTQTPRYLIKTRGQQVTLSCSPISGHRSVSWYQQTPGQGLQFLFEYFSETQRNKGNFPGRFSGRQFSNSRSEMNVSTLELGDSALYLCASSLEWGQPQHFGDGTRLSIL.

This clone was seen just once. The gene calls are TRBV6-5 and TRBJ2-2; a possible D gene is TRBD2 (5 bases). This CDR3 has 14 amino acids. Germline V CDR1 and CDR2: MNHEY, SVGAGI. V was shortened by 7 bases and J by 0 bases, with 9 bases between the two germline ends. In DNA form, the CDR3 reads TGTGCCAGCATCGAGAGGGCGAACACCGGGGAGCTGTTTTTT. Protein sequence: CASIERANTGELFF.

Remarks on this clone: In the same sample, other DNA sequences code for this CDR3. The rearrangement links TRBV2 to TRBJ1-1; 7 bases map to TRBD1. Germline lookup yields CDR1 SNHLY and CDR2 FYNNEI. The CDR3 consists of 12 residues. After removal of 8 bases from V and 0 bases from J, the junction contained 0 bases not matched to a gene. Here the CDR3 reads CASDRVNTEAFF. CDR3 DNA: TGTGCCAGCGACAGGGTGAACACTGAAGCTTTCTTT.

This chain joins TRBV5-4 and TRBJ2-1; 10 bases fit TRBD2. There are 17 residues in the CDR3. Per the germline V gene, CDR1 is SGHNT and CDR2 is YYREEE (reference sequence). The V gene end was trimmed by 4 bases and the J gene end by 2 bases; junction bases not matched to a gene: 9. In nucleotides, the CDR3 is TGTGCCAGCAGCATAGGGACTAGCGCTTTAACCTACAATGAGCAGTTCTTC. Protein sequence: CASSIGTSALTYNEQFF. Supplemented by reference TRBV5-4 and TRBJ2-1, the full variable domain reads ETGVTQSPTHLIKTRGQQVTLRCSSQSGHNTVSWYQQALGQGPQFIFQYYREEENGRGNFPPRFSGLQFPNYSSELNVNALELDDSALYLCASSIGTSALTYNEQFFGPGTRLTVL.

V gene TRBV6-1 combines with J gene TRBJ1-5; 7 positions agree with TRBD1. CDR1 and CDR2 from the germline V gene are MNHNS and SASEGT. The CDR3 spans 18 residues. Trimming removed 2 bases from V and 1 base from J; junction bases left unmatched: 11. CDR3 sequence (DNA): TGTGCCAGCAGTGAACCCTCAGGGGGTGGGGTGAGCAATCAGCCCCAGCATTTT. Translation gives CASSEPSGGGVSNQPQHF.

The chain recombines TRBV28 with TRBJ2-7; no clear D gene. CDR1 is MDHEN and CDR2 is SYDVKM in the germline V gene. This CDR3 comprises 13 residues. Trimming cost V 3 bases and J 9 bases, with 15 bases left between them. The CDR3 sequence: CASSLPAITGQYF. The CDR3 DNA reads TGTGCCAGCAGTTTGCCAGCGATTACCGGGCAGTACTTC.

The V and J genes are TRBV6-1 and TRBJ1-4; D is undetermined. Per the germline V gene, CDR1 is MNHNS and CDR2 is SASEGT. This CDR3 contains 14 residues. V lost 4 bases and J lost 3, with 9 bases in between. CDR3 sequence reads: CASSVGSPNEKLFF. The CDR3 DNA reads as TGTGCCAGCAGTGTTGGTTCACCTAATGAAAAACTGTTTTTT.

The CDR3 loop is CASSLEGLAGVNEQFF. Here the CDR3 DNA reads TGCGCCAGCAGCTTGGAGGGACTAGCGGGAGTCAATGAGCAGTTCTTC. This chain uses TRBV5-1 with TRBJ2-1; 14 bases match TRBD2. Trimming removed 0 bases from V and 6 bases from J; junction bases left unmatched: 2. CDR1 and CDR2 (germline): SGHRS, YFSETQ. This CDR3 has 16 amino acids.

The chain is built from TRBV2 and TRBJ2-2; 9 positions match TRBD1. Trimming at V came to 5 bases and at J to 6 bases, leaving 7 bases not matched to a gene. CDR1 and CDR2 (germline): SNHLY, FYNNEI. This CDR3 region has 15 residues. CDR3: CASSPGTGSAGELFF. The DNA for the CDR3 is TGTGCCAGCAGTCCCGGGACAGGGTCGGCCGGGGAGCTGTTTTTT. Full variable domain (remainder filled in from reference TRBV2 and TRBJ2-2): EPEVTQTPSHQVTQMGQEVILRCVPISNHLYFYWYRQILGQKVEFLVSFYNNEISEKSEIFDDQFSVERPDGSNFTLKIRSTKLEDSAMYFCASSPGTGSAGELFFGEGSRLTVL.

The V and J genes are TRBV7-9 and TRBJ2-1; 7 positions agree with TRBD2. Germline CDR1 is SEHNR and CDR2 is FQNEAQ (reference sequence). Unmatched junction bases numbered 6, after V lost 1 base and J lost 9 bases. This CDR3 is 14 amino acids long. The CDR3 is CASSLGLGGAEQFF. The CDR3 nucleotides read TGTGCCAGCAGCTTAGGGTTGGGAGGGGCTGAGCAGTTCTTC.

CDR3 region: CASTSPAYSNQPQHF. The DNA of the CDR3 is TGTGCCAGCACCTCTCCAGCCTATAGCAATCAGCCCCAGCATTTT. The rearrangement links TRBV6-1 to TRBJ1-5; D gene uncertain. Germline lookup yields CDR1 MNHNS and CDR2 SASEGT. V was pared by 7 bases and J by 0 bases, with 13 bases between. The CDR3 consists of 15 residues.